The 29 T cell receptor beta chains reported below all come from one sample, sequenced in a study of tumor and adjacent non-tumor tissue in lung cancer listed by TCRdb under 2018. Library preparation was by multiplex PCR. The sample was run on an Illumina HiSeq 2500. TCRbeta libraries were built by three rounds of nested PCR using primers (Table S4), following protocols modified from ARM-PCR. TCRdb handled the public reads itself, with Q25 trimming in fastp and clone calling in MiXCR, and kept productive beta chains. Rows matching on CDR3 protein sequence are summarized as one entry with the most common DNA and genes. Within this sample are 110,000 or so distinct CDR3 sequences, with 62% of them counted one time only. The ten top clones hold roughly 19% of the sample. Bulk unsorted tissue served as the source for RNA extraction, and RNA quality was assessed using a NanoDrop ND-1000 and an Agilent 2100. The normal lung samples consisted of distant non-tumor tissue collected more than 3 cm from the tumor edge.

The sample comprised distant non-tumor lung tissue. The receptors shown here come from a man aged 55 to 70 with non-small cell lung cancer.

As regards this clonotype: A read error may explain this, as a much larger clone is one base away. Given the absence of the conserved phenylalanine or tryptophan at the CDR3 end, a read error is likely. The chain couples TRBV7-9 to TRBJ2-3, with TRBD2 matching 8 bases. Germline V gene sequence: CDR1 SEHNR, CDR2 FQNEAQ (reference sequence). V was clipped by 5 bases and J by 11 bases; unmatched bases: 6. The CDR3 loop spans 12 amino acids. The CDR3 region has the DNA TGTGCCAGCAGCACCACTAGCGGCTTGCAGTATTTA. It codes for CASSTTSGLQYL.

About this clonotype itself: One junction end disagrees with the germline gene, perhaps due to a read error. The chain recombines TRBV11-1 with TRBJ2-2, with 7 bases matching TRBD2. The CDR3 extends over 16 amino acids. Germline V gene sequence: CDR1 SGHAT, CDR2 FQDESV (reference sequence). The chain's CDR3 is CAGSLGRGSNTGELFF. The CDR3 DNA reads as TGTGCCGGCAGCTTAGGGAGGGGCTCAAACACCGGGGAGCTGTTTTTT.

This clonotype has at least ten counts. V and J are TRBV5-4 and TRBJ2-1; D is unresolved. CDR1 is SGHNT and CDR2 is YYREEE in the germline V gene (reference sequence). The CDR3 has 13 residues. Trimming pared 3 bases from V and 4 bases from J, leaving 8 bases between. The CDR3 loop is CASSSGPYNEQFF. The CDR3 DNA sequence: TGTGCCAGCAGCTCCGGGCCTTACAATGAGCAGTTCTTC.

Concerning this clonotype itself: The conserved phenylalanine or tryptophan normally closing the CDR3 is absent here, so this likely arose from a read error. This sequence joins TRBV5-6 and TRBJ2-5; possibly TRBD2 for D (5 bases). The V end lost 0 bases, the J end lost 5 bases, and 14 bases lay between the germline ends. This CDR3 has 15 amino acids. The germline gives CDR1 SGHDT, CDR2 YYEEEE. The CDR3 nucleotides are TGTGCCAGCAGCTTGGCTTTGGGAGAACAGGAGACCCAGTACCTC. Translation: CASSLALGEQETQYL.

The rearrangement links TRBV6-2 or TRBV6-3 to TRBJ2-7; 7 bases line up with TRBD1. Germline V gene lookup returns CDR1 MNHEY and CDR2 SVGEGT. The V gene end was trimmed by 2 bases and the J gene end by 0 bases; junction bases not matched to a gene: 16. This CDR3 has 19 amino acids. CDR3 loop: CASSYPRGQASPYSYEQYF. DNA for the CDR3: TGTGCCAGCAGTTACCCGCGAGGACAGGCCTCCCCTTACTCCTACGAGCAGTACTTC.

This clonotype was counted ten times or more. V and J are TRBV14 and TRBJ2-3, with 7 bases aligning to TRBD1. Losses at the gene ends were 5 bases for V and 6 bases for J; bases not matched to a gene: 11. This CDR3 has 15 amino acids. Germline V gives CDR1 SGHDN, CDR2 FVKESK. Written as DNA, the CDR3 is TGTGCCAGCAGCACGACAGGGTCGCGATTGGATACGCAGTATTTT. Its translation is CASSTTGSRLDTQYF.

In its sample, this clonotype was seen a few times. In this CDR3 the conserved last residue, phenylalanine or tryptophan, is missing, so a read error is likely. The J gene is TRBJ1-3, the V gene TRBV12-3 or TRBV12-4; 7 bases map to TRBD1. The CDR3 loop spans 17 amino acids. The chain's CDR3 is CAGSLGGGQGPGNTIYS. The CDR3 DNA is TGTGCCGGCAGTTTAGGGGGCGGACAAGGCCCTGGAAACACCATATATTCT.

A few counts support this clonotype. The V gene is TRBV11-3, the J gene TRBJ2-6, with D hard to call. V shed 5 bases and J shed 4 bases, with 12 bases lying between them. CDR1 is SGHNT, CDR2 YENEEA, per germline. The length of the CDR3 is 15 residues. The CDR3 reads CASSQHSSGANVLTF. The DNA for the CDR3 is TGTGCCAGCAGCCAACATAGTTCAGGGGCCAACGTCCTGACTTTC. The full variable domain, in which reference TRBV11-3 and TRBJ2-6 provide the parts outside the CDR3, is EAGVVQSPRYKIIEKKQPVAFWCNPISGHNTLYWYLQNLGQGPELLIRYENEEAVDDSQLPKDRFSAERLKGVDSTLKIQPAELGDSAVYLCASSQHSSGANVLTFGAGSRLTVL.

The chain joins TRBV4-1 to TRBJ2-1; 16 nucleotides line up with TRBD2. The CDR3 runs to 18 residues. CDR1 is MGHRA, CDR2 YSYEKL, per germline. V trimming: 2 bases; J trimming: 8 bases; junction bases outside the gene matches: 9. The CDR3 sequence is CASSQLGTSGRAGDEQFF. The CDR3 coding sequence is TGCGCCAGCAGCCAATTGGGGACTAGCGGGAGGGCCGGTGATGAGCAGTTCTTC.

Comment on this clonotype: A read error may produce the germline difference seen at one junction end. This sequence joins TRBV28 and TRBJ2-3; D not certain. Germline loops: CDR1 MDHEN, CDR2 SYDVKM. This CDR3 spans 15 amino acids. The CDR3 loop reads CASFDGLSSTDAQYF. The DNA for the CDR3 is TGTGCCAGCTTCGACGGATTGAGTAGCACAGATGCGCAGTATTTT.

A word on this clonotype: At one end, the junction sequence differs from germline, possibly due to a read error. This chain links TRBV4-2 with TRBJ2-4; no clear D gene. Germline CDR1 reads LGHNA; CDR2 reads YNFKEQ. CDR3 size: 19 residues. CDR3 region: CAISQAQVSGSLAKNIQYF. CDR3 in DNA: TGTGCCATCAGCCAAGCGCAGGTTAGTGGATCGTTAGCCAAAAACATTCAGTACTTC.

This sequence joins TRBV6-6 and TRBJ2-5; 8 nucleotides agree with TRBD1. V lost 4 bases and J lost 2; bases outside the gene matches: 6. Germline assignment: CDR1 MNHNY and CDR2 SVGAGI (reference sequence). The CDR3 is 15 residues long. The CDR3 is CASSLGGQVQETQYF. The CDR3 nucleotides read TGTGCCAGCAGTTTGGGGGGACAGGTGCAAGAGACCCAGTACTTC.

About this clonotype: This may arise from a read error, as a much more abundant clone is one base away. The CDR3 DNA reads as TGTGCCACCTCAGCGTCCGGAAACTCCTACAATGAGCAGTTCTTC. Its protein product is CATSASGNSYNEQFF. The chain has TRBV5-4 and TRBJ2-1; D gene ambiguous. From germline, CDR1 is SGHNT and CDR2 YYREEE (reference sequence). V lost 9 bases, J lost 0 bases, and 16 bases lay in between. The CDR3 is made up of 15 amino acids.

About this clonotype itself: A junction end diverges from the germline sequence, so it may reflect a read error. The V call is TRBV12-3 or TRBV12-4, the J call TRBJ1-2; D is undetermined. The CDR3 contains 14 residues. The CDR3 here is CASNLALTAYGYTF. In DNA, the CDR3 is TGTGCAAGCAATTTAGCGCTAACAGCTTATGGCTACACCTTC.

This clonotype occurred a few times. This chain links TRBV28 with TRBJ2-2, with 9 bases identical to TRBD2. The CDR3 contains 15 residues. The V gene's germline CDR1 is MDHEN and CDR2 SYDVKM. The J segment lost 6 bases and the V segment lost 7 bases, leaving 9 bases of the junction unmatched. CDR3 sequence (DNA): TGTGCCAGCAACCCGACAGCGGGGGGAGCCGGGGAGCTGTTTTTT. This codes for CASNPTAGGAGELFF. Filled out from reference TRBV28 and TRBJ2-2, the complete variable domain reads DVKVTQSSRYLVKRTGEKVFLECVQDMDHENMFWYRQDPGLGLRLIYFSYDVKMKEKGDIPEGYSVSREKKERFSLILESASTNQTSMYLCASNPTAGGAGELFFGEGSRLTVL.

V gene TRBV4-2 combines with J gene TRBJ2-7, with unresolved D. CDR1 LGHNA and CDR2 YNFKEQ come from the germline V gene. This CDR3 has 15 residues. CDR3 region: CTTSEETGNLIEQYF. CDR3 coding DNA: TGTACCACCAGCGAAGAAACCGGAAATCTGATCGAGCAGTACTTC.

This clonotype was observed many times. The chain has TRBV24-1 and TRBJ2-3; 11 bases fit TRBD1. The length of the CDR3 is 17 residues. CDR1 is KGHDR and CDR2 is SFDVKD in the germline V gene. J lost 2 bases, V lost 7 bases, and 10 bases had no gene match. This chain's CDR3 is CATSRGDRGIDTDTQYF. The CDR3 DNA reads TGTGCCACCAGCCGAGGGGACAGGGGGATAGACACAGATACGCAGTATTTT.

A note on this clonotype: One junction end disagrees with the germline gene, perhaps due to a read error. V and J are TRBV29-1 and TRBJ2-6; D is unclear. The CDR3 has 13 amino acids. Germline values: CDR1 SQVTM, CDR2 ANQGSEA. CDR3 nucleotide sequence: TGCAGCGTTGACGGCTCTGTGGCCAACCTCCTGACTTTC. Amino acids: CSVDGSVANLLTF. The whole variable domain, remainder taken from reference TRBV29-1 and TRBJ2-6, is SAVISQKPSRDICQRGTSLTIQCQVDSQVTMMFWYRQQPGQSLTLIATANQGSEATYESGFVIDKFPISRPNLTFSTLTVSNMSPEDSSIYLCSVDGSVANLLTFGAGSRLTVL.

This clonotype was counted a single time. This may be a read error: a much more frequent sequence differs by one nucleotide. The chain is built from TRBV12-3 or TRBV12-4 and TRBJ1-1; possible D gene TRBD1, 5 bases. CDR3 length equals 13 residues. The CDR3 loop reads CVSSLPGLTEAFF. The CDR3 nucleotides are TGTGTCAGCAGTCTGCCAGGGCTCACTGAAGCTTTCTTT.

For this clonotype: A read error may account for a junction end that differs from germline. This chain connects TRBV6-5 to TRBJ1-4; D is undetermined. Germline CDR1 MNHEY, CDR2 SVGAGI. The CDR3 is 15 residues long. DNA of the CDR3: TGTGTCAGCAGTAGCTCAGGTAGTGGGGTTGAAAAACTGTTTTTT. Translation: CVSSSSGSGVEKLFF.

At least ten counts were recorded for this clonotype. This sequence joins TRBV6-5 and TRBJ2-7; no firm D call. This CDR3 has 15 residues. V dropped 0 bases and J dropped 1 base, with 10 bases sitting between them. Germline CDR1 is MNHEY and CDR2 is SVGAGI. The CDR3 DNA sequence: TGTGCCAGCAGTTACTCTTCGGGTGGATCCTACGAGCAGTACTTC. Residues: CASSYSSGGSYEQYF.

This clonotype appeared many times. The V call is TRBV6-6, the J call TRBJ1-1, with TRBD1 identical over 7 bases. V lost 5 bases, J lost 1 base, and 1 base stayed unmatched. The CDR3 sequence is 13 residues long. The V gene's germline CDR1 is MNHNY and CDR2 SVGAGI (reference sequence). As DNA, the CDR3 is TGTGCCAGCAGTGGACAGGAGAACACTGAAGCTTTCTTT. Encoded protein: CASSGQENTEAFF.

The sample holds many counts of this clonotype. The V and J genes are TRBV10-3 and TRBJ1-6; D gene ambiguous. CDR3 size: 14 residues. Germline CDR1 ENHRY, CDR2 SYGVKD. Trimming took off 7 bases at V and 5 bases at J, with 12 bases between the two ends. CDR3 coding DNA: TGTGCCATCAACAGTACGCGAGATAATTCACCCCTCCACTTT. This codes for CAINSTRDNSPLHF.

Notes on this clonotype: The junction shows a germline mismatch at one end, possibly a read error. The chain recombines TRBV12-3 or TRBV12-4 with TRBJ2-3, with TRBD1 identical over 7 bases. This CDR3 comprises 15 residues. The CDR3 loop reads CDSSLTQGFAETHYF. The CDR3 bases are TGTGACAGCAGTTTGACACAGGGGTTCGCAGAAACGCACTATTTT.

This clonotype came up once. It is likely a read error, because the conserved phenylalanine at the end of the CDR3 is missing. The chain employs TRBV29-1 and TRBJ2-2; 13 bases fit TRBD2. CDR1 is SQVTM, CDR2 ANQGSEA, per germline. This CDR3 has 18 residues. CDR3 sequence: CIVERSGTSGIGGGELFY. The CDR3 DNA is TGCATCGTTGAAAGGTCTGGGACTAGCGGGATCGGAGGCGGGGAGCTGTTTTAT.

This clonotype showed up many times. V gene TRBV11-2 combines with J gene TRBJ2-7; 8 nucleotides agree with TRBD2. The CDR3 runs to 12 residues. V dropped 6 bases and J dropped 3; count of bases not matched to a gene: 1. Looked up from germline, CDR1 is SGHAT and CDR2 is FQNNGV. CDR3: CASSRGGYEQYF. CDR3 in DNA: TGTGCCAGCAGTCGGGGGGGCTACGAGCAGTACTTC.

This chain uses TRBV11-3 with TRBJ2-1; no clear D. Germline V gene data show CDR1 as SGHNT and CDR2 as YENEEA. V dropped 4 bases and J dropped 0 bases, with 13 bases sitting between them. CDR3 length: 16 residues. CDR3 sequence reads: CASSSESLVSYNEQFF. DNA of the CDR3: TGTGCCAGCAGCTCAGAATCCCTTGTCTCCTACAATGAGCAGTTCTTC.

To note about this clonotype: Its ends do not fully match the called genes, so a read error is possible. The genes are TRBV6-5 and TRBJ2-7; TRBD2 is a possible D gene (5 bases). The CDR3 consists of 13 residues. The germline V gene has CDR1 MNHEY and CDR2 SVGAGI. The CDR3, as DNA: TGTGCCAGCCGTGGGAGCTTAACCTACAAGCAGTACTTC. It yields the protein CASRGSLTYKQYF.

As concerns this clonotype: A much bigger clone sits one base away, suggesting this may be a read error. The rearrangement uses TRBV12-3 or TRBV12-4 and TRBJ2-2; 12 bases agree with TRBD1. There are 16 residues in the CDR3. In DNA, the CDR3 is TGTGCCAGCAGCCAGGGACAGGGGGCGAACTCCGGGGAGCTGTTTTTT. Translation gives CASSQGQGANSGELFF.